This T cell receptor beta chain came from a study of tumor-infiltrating lymphocytes in primary liver carcinoma. The study co-extracted DNA and RNA from around 20-30 mg of unsorted bulk tissue. TCR beta cDNA was reverse-transcribed from about 500 ng of total RNA. The reaction used a constant-region primer and ProtoScript II reverse transcriptase. Slightly modified ARM-PCR with three nested multiplex PCR rounds yielded TCR beta libraries. MiXCR, run by TCRdb on the multiplex PCR reads, gives a single entry per CDR3 protein. The sample shows roughly 200,000 distinct CDR3 sequences, around four fifths of them seen only once. A remark on this clonotype: In this CDR3 the conserved last residue, phenylalanine or tryptophan, is missing, so a read error is likely.

The specimen sequenced was tumor tissue from primary liver carcinoma. The sequence derives from a man aged 40-55 years with primary liver carcinoma and hepatitis B virus infection.

CDR3 residues: CSIETSAANTGELFL. The CDR3 DNA reads TGCAGCATTGAGACTAGCGCGGCGAACACCGGGGAGCTGTTTCTT. The V and J genes are TRBV29-1 and TRBJ2-2, with 8 bases matching TRBD2. CDR1 and CDR2 (germline): SQVTM, ANQGSEA. This CDR3 contains 15 residues.